The clone carrying this TCR beta chain was seen ten or more times. No antigen is known for it. This record belongs to a study of T cells in Graves' hyperthyroidism and ophthalmopathy. Overall study context: Peripheral blood samples were taken at initial diagnosis, prior to any treatment. Regarding the study as a whole: Before onset, ophthalmopathy was predicted by the model a median around 6 months earlier.

What was amplified from RNA transcripts were TCR beta CDR3 regions. The HTBI primer set drove a first-round RT-PCR of the TCR CDR3. One entry per CDR3 protein results from TCRdb running MiXCR on the multiplex PCR reads. Among 96,000 or so distinct CDR3 sequences listed, about 51% were seen once. Sequenced input: blood. The receptor was derived from a woman in her thirties or forties with Graves' hyperthyroidism.

CDR3 sequence (DNA): TGTGCCAGCAGATCGGGAGGGACATCAGGGGCCAACGTCCTGACTTTC. Its protein is CASRSGGTSGANVLTF. The chain combines TRBV6-5 with TRBJ2-6; 8 bases map to TRBD2. CDR1 and CDR2 from the germline V gene are MNHEY and SVGAGI. Trimming at V came to 6 bases and at J to 4 bases, leaving 8 bases not matched to a gene. The CDR3 contains 16 residues.